What follows is one TCR beta chain and its context. The target antigen is unknown. The source of the sample is a study of human T cells and chemical hapten exposure. Study-level information: Among samples, TCR yields varied mainly because of small differences in pooled library volume. General study results and limits: Among TCRs, those above 1 in 1000 frequency were unaffected by DPC sensitization.

Library construction involved attaching unique molecular identifiers to individual cDNA molecules, which allowed quantitative, reproducible TCR counting. TCRdb independently ran MiXCR on the RACE reads; one entry per CDR3 protein. The sample contains some 71,000 distinct CDR3 sequences, about 9.4% of which appear only once. Indicated time point: patch test 2, 6 weeks after DPC sensitization. Treatment here: therapeutic diphenylcyclopropenone sensitization with weekly scalp DPC. Sequenced here: whole blood, sampled in connection with sensitization to the hapten diphenylcyclopropenone (DPC). The TCR originated in a woman in her forties or fifties with alopecia areata. Some clones in this sample may be carry-over from other donors' samples.

CDR3 residues: CSAQTGTGTEAFF. The CDR3 DNA reads TGCAGCGCCCAGACAGGGACGGGCACTGAAGCTTTCTTT. This chain uses TRBV29-1 with TRBJ1-1; 7 nucleotides align to TRBD1. The CDR3 loop spans 13 amino acids. V lost 7 bases to trimming and J lost 4 bases; unmatched junction nucleotides: 9. Per the germline V gene, CDR1 is SQVTM and CDR2 is ANQGSEA. Drawing the rest from reference TRBV29-1 and TRBJ1-1, the complete variable domain is SAVISQKPSRDICQRGTSLTIQCQVDSQVTMMFWYRQQPGQSLTLIATANQGSEATYESGFVIDKFPISRPNLTFSTLTVSNMSPEDSSIYLCSAQTGTGTEAFFGQGTRLTVV.